A selection of T cell receptor beta chains follows, all from one sample in a study of Graves' ophthalmopathy and Graves' hyperthyroidism. TCRdb re-analysed the multiplex PCR reads in MiXCR, keeping a single row per CDR3 protein. The sample records 200,000 to 250,000 distinct CDR3 sequences, roughly 21% being singletons. Input material: peripheral blood. These receptors all come from a woman in her 50s with Graves' ophthalmopathy. Both conserved end residues are part of each CDR3. D genes are given only for firm matches. The size entry is marked missing in some rows and otherwise reads once, few, many or a size class.

V	J	D	size	DNA	CDR3
TRBV7-9	TRBJ2-4	-	many	TGTGCCAGCAGCGGGAACGTGGGGCAAGTAGCCAAAAACATTCAGTACTTC	CASSGNVGQVAKNIQYF
TRBV30	TRBJ1-1	-	few	TGTGCCTTAAGTCCGAACACTGAAGCTTTCTTT	CALSPNTEAFF
TRBV7-2	TRBJ2-5	-	-	TGTGCCAGCAGCCCCGCGGGACAGAGCGTCGAAAAGACCCAGTACTTC	CASSPAGQSVEKTQYF
TRBV28	TRBJ2-5	-	-	TGTGCCAGCAGTTTCGGCTTGGATTGGGAGACCCAGTACTTC	CASSFGLDWETQYF
TRBV15	TRBJ1-2	-	-	TGTGCCACCAGCAGAGATCCCCGGGTGTCGAACTATGGCTACACCTTC	CATSRDPRVSNYGYTF
TRBV7-7	TRBJ2-7	TRBD1	many	TGTGCTAGCAGCCCCGACAGGGGCAGCGAGCAGTACTTC	CASSPDRGSEQYF
TRBV15	TRBJ2-7	-	-	TGTGCCACCAGCCCTCATTCCGGGGTCGAGCAGTACTTC	CATSPHSGVEQYF
TRBV12-3/TRBV12-4	TRBJ1-5	-	-	TGTGCCAGCAGTCCCTCTGGTAACAATCAGTCCCAGCATTTT	CASSPSGNNQSQHF
TRBV6-5	TRBJ2-2	-	many	TGTGCCAGCAGTTACGAGGCGGCGGGAAGGACCGGGGAGCTGTTTTTT	CASSYEAAGRTGELFF
TRBV15	TRBJ1-1	TRBD1	many	TGTGCCACCAGCAGAGTAGTGGGGACAGGGGATACTGAAGCTTTCTTT	CATSRVVGTGDTEAFF
TRBV6-5	TRBJ2-7	TRBD2	many	TGTGCCAGCACTACCAGGATTAGCGGGAGGTTAAGCTCCTACGAGCAGTACTTC	CASTTRISGRLSSYEQYF